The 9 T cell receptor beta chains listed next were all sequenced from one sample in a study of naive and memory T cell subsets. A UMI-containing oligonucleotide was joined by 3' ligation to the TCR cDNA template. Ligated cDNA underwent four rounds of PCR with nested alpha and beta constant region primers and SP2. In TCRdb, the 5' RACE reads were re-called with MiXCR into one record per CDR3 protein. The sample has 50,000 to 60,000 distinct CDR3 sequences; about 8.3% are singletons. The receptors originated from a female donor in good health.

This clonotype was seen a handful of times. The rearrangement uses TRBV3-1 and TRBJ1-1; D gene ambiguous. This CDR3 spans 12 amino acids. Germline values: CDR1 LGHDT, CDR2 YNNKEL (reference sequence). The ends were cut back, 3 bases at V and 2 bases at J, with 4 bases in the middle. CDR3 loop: CASSQYNTEAFF. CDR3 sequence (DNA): TGTGCCAGCAGCCAGTATAACACTGAAGCTTTCTTT.

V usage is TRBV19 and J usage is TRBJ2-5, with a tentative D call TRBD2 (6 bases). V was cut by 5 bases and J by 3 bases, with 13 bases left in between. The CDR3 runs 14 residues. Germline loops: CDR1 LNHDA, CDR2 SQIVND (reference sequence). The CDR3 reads CASSGTYKEETQYF. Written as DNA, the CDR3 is TGTGCCAGTAGTGGGACTTACAAAGAAGAGACCCAGTACTTC.

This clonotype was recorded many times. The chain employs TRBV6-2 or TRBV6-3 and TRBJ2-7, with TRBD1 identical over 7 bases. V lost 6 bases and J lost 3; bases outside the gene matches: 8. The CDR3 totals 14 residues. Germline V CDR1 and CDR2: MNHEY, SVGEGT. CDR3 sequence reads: CASSQTGSNYEQYF. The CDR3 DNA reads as TGTGCCAGCAGCCAGACAGGGTCTAACTACGAGCAGTACTTC.

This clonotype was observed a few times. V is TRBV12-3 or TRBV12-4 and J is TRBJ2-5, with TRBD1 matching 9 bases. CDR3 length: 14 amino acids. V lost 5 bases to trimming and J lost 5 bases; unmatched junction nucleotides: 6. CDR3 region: CASSMPGQGETQYF. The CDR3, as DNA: TGTGCCAGCAGTATGCCCGGACAGGGGGAGACCCAGTACTTC.

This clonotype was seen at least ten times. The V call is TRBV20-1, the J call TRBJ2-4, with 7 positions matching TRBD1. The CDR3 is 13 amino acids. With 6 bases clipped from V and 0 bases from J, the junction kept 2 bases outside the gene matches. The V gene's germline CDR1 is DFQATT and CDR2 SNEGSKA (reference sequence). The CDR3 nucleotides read TGCAGTGCGAGGGACAGAGCCAAAAACATTCAGTACTTC. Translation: CSARDRAKNIQYF.

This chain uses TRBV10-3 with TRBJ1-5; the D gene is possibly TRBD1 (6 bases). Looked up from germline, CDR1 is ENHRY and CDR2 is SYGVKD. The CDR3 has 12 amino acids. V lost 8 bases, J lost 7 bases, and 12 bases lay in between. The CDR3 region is CAIETGWQPQHF. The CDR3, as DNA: TGTGCCATCGAAACAGGGTGGCAGCCCCAGCATTTT.

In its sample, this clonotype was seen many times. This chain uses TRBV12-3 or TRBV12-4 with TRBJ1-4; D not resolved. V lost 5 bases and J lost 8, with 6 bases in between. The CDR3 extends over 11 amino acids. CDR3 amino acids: CASSPGEKLFF. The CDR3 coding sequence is TGTGCCAGCAGTCCGGGCGAAAAACTGTTTTTT.

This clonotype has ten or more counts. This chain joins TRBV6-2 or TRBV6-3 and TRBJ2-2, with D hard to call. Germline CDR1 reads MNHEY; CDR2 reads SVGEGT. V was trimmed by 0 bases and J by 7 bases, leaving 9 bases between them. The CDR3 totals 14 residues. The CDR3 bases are TGTGCCAGCAGTTACTCCTCGGATTACGGGGAGCTGTTTTTT. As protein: CASSYSSDYGELFF.

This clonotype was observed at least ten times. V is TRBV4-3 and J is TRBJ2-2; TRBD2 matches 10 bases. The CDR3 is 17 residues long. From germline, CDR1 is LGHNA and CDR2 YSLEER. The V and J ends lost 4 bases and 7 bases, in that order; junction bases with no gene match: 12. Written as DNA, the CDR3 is TGCGCCAGCAGCCTTCCCCCAGCGGGGGGGCCTGACGGGGAGCTGTTTTTT. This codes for CASSLPPAGGPDGELFF.